The TCR beta chain under discussion was sequenced for a study of shared clonotypes between healthy human individuals. V shed 8 bases and J 6 bases; nucleotides not matched to a gene: 9. There are 13 residues in the CDR3. CDR1 WNHNN and CDR2 SYGVQD come from the germline V gene (reference sequence). Some 27,000 T cell genomes, or approximately 200 ng DNA, went into the sorted-subset replicate PCRs. This table comes from immunoSEQ multiplex PCR, and its TCRdb copy is limited to in-frame clones, with some not included. The sample records millions of clones, 90% to 95% being singletons. Study-wide results and limits: Represented diversity (both genetic and exposure-history) was limited by the small number of donors. On the whole, naive subsets had larger estimated richness than memory subsets had.

With respect to this clone: Its antigen is unidentified.

What was sequenced was naive CD4+ T cells from PBMCs. As for subset: CD45RA+ positively selected. The clonotype was recovered from a man aged 18 to 29 in good health. Some clones in this sample may be carry-over from other donors' samples. V usage is TRBV10-1 and J usage is TRBJ1-2; 7 bases match TRBD1. CDR3 sequence reads: CASGGRDSNGYTF. The CDR3 nucleotides are TGCGCCAGCGGGGGCCGGGACAGCAATGGCTACACCTTC.